A few counts support the clone carrying this TCR beta chain. Its antigen is not identified. This entry belongs to a study of early T cells in non-severe SARS-CoV-2 infection. Overall study findings and caveats: Matching results from VDJdb favored anti-spike CD8 responses, leaving private and CD4 specificities undetected.

Researchers tagged individual cDNA molecules with unique molecular identifiers. TCRdb analysed the 5' RACE reads with MiXCR anew, one entry per CDR3 protein. The table includes tens of thousands of distinct CDR3 sequences, approximately 6% detected once. CDR1 and CDR2 from the germline V gene are MDHEN and SYDVKM. The CDR3 runs to 14 residues. V was clipped by 6 bases and J by 2 bases, with 14 bases between them. The clonotype was recovered from an adult who was a healthcare worker with PCR-confirmed SARS-CoV-2 infection or an uninfected control (not recorded which). Sequencing was performed on whole blood. The chain has TRBV28 and TRBJ2-7, with D unresolved. CDR3 DNA: TGTGCCAGCAGCCCTTTGACCGAAGCCTACGAGCAGTACTTC. It yields the protein CASSPLTEAYEQYF. The whole variable domain, remainder taken from reference TRBV28 and TRBJ2-7, is DVKVTQSSRYLVKRTGEKVFLECVQDMDHENMFWYRQDPGLGLRLIYFSYDVKMKEKGDIPEGYSVSREKKERFSLILESASTNQTSMYLCASSPLTEAYEQYFGPGTRLTVT.